This TCR beta chain emerged from a study of OX40 agonist ivuxolimab in advanced cancers. In this sample, this clone turned up once. The CDR3 spans 16 residues. Per the germline V gene, CDR1 is SGHTA and CDR2 is FQGTGA. The V segment lost 5 bases and the J segment 0 bases; nucleotides outside the gene matches: 6. Produced via immunoSEQ multiplex PCR; TCRdb's table is partial and in-frame only. The table shows approximately 72,000 clones, with roughly 84% occurring only once. The clonotype was recovered from an adult with an advanced solid tumor such as melanoma, head and neck, liver or kidney cancer. This chain joins TRBV7-3 and TRBJ1-3, with 8 bases fitting TRBD1. Specimen: CD4+ or CD8+ T cells sorted from blood, collected in a trial of the OX40 agonist ivuxolimab. CDR3 coding DNA: TGTGCCAGCAGCCTTACAGGGGGTATCTCTGGAAACACCATATATTTT. Amino acid sequence: CASSLTGGISGNTIYF.